This T cell receptor beta chain came from a study of blood T cells in healthy people across ages. This clonotype came up many times. Its antigen is not known. Trimming took 2 bases from V and 8 from J; bases not matched to a gene: 9. The V gene's germline CDR1 is SGDLS and CDR2 YYNGEE. This CDR3 region has 15 residues. Findings and caveats of the study: Unsorted PBMC input precluded a conclusive naive versus antigen-experienced comparison.

Together with a sample-barcoded 5' primer, a J-beta primer mix was included in a second PCR lasting about 7 to 12 cycles. One entry per CDR3 protein results from TCRdb running MiXCR on the 5' RACE reads. The sample has 650,000 to 1,000,000 distinct CDR3 sequences, under 40% seen once. Material: blood. The receptor was derived from a man in his late teens or twenties in good health. This chain uses TRBV9 with TRBJ1-2; 10 positions match TRBD1. CDR3 sequence reads: CASSVRDRGIGGYTF. The CDR3, as DNA: TGTGCCAGCAGCGTGAGGGACAGGGGAATCGGGGGCTACACCTTC.